Presented here are 20 T cell receptor beta chains from one specimen sequenced in a study of PD-L1 blockade in urothelial cancer. Clones were sequenced by immunoSEQ multiplex PCR, and TCRdb holds only the in-frame ones, with some missing. The sample records around 35,000 clones, 82% being singletons. The source material was PBMCs, sampled around atezolizumab (anti-PD-L1) treatment. The receptors come from a man aged 55-75 years with urothelial cancer.

This chain connects TRBV7-2 to TRBJ2-1; D gene unclear. The CDR3 is 15 amino acids. Trimming pared 5 bases from V and 0 bases from J, leaving 11 bases between. Germline V gene lookup returns CDR1 SGHTA and CDR2 FQGNSA. The CDR3 loop reads CASSLDMSSYNEQFF. The CDR3 region has the DNA TGTGCCAGCAGCCTCGATATGAGCTCCTACAATGAGCAGTTCTTC.

The chain couples TRBV7-9 to TRBJ1-4; 7 nucleotides align to TRBD1. Germline CDR1 is SEHNR and CDR2 is FQNEAQ (reference sequence). Unmatched junction bases numbered 5, after V lost 4 bases and J lost 3 bases. The CDR3 length is 15 residues. The CDR3: CASSSPGQSNEKLFF. The DNA for the CDR3 is TGTGCCAGCAGCTCACCGGGACAGTCTAATGAAAAACTGTTTTTT.

This clone was observed a few times. This chain links TRBV5-1 with TRBJ2-3; D may be TRBD1 (5 bases). The V gene lost 4 bases and the J gene lost 2 bases, with 11 bases spanning the gap. From germline, CDR1 is SGHRS and CDR2 YFSETQ. There are 14 residues in the CDR3. CDR3 sequence (DNA): TGCGCCAGCAGCCAGGACACCTACACAGATACGCAGTATTTT. Translating it yields CASSQDTYTDTQYF.

The chain joins TRBV7-6 to TRBJ2-2; D might be TRBD2 (5 bases). Germline V gene lookup returns CDR1 SGHVS and CDR2 FNYEAQ. Between the trimmed V and J ends, which lost 4 bases and 3 bases, there was a span of 12 bases. CDR3 length equals 15 residues. The CDR3 DNA sequence: TGTGCCAGCAGCTCGTCGGACGGGGACACCGGGGAGCTGTTTTTT. Amino acids: CASSSSDGDTGELFF.

The rearrangement joins TRBV10-3 to TRBJ1-6; a possible D gene is TRBD1 (6 bases). Trimming removed 3 bases from V and 10 bases from J, with 13 bases in between. Germline V lookup: CDR1 ENHRY, CDR2 SYGVKD. This CDR3 contains 14 residues. CDR3 DNA sequence: TGTGCCATCAGTGAATTACAGGGTAACTCACCCCTCCACTTT. The encoded protein is CAISELQGNSPLHF.

This chain joins TRBV7-6 and TRBJ2-3, with D hard to call. The ends were cut back, 5 bases at V and 4 bases at J, with 16 bases in the middle. Looked up from germline, CDR1 is SGHVS and CDR2 is FNYEAQ. This CDR3 contains 15 residues. CDR3 in DNA: TGTGCCAGCAGCCCGACCCCTAGTGAGGCAGATACGCAGTATTTT. Its protein is CASSPTPSEADTQYF.

V is TRBV6-5 and J is TRBJ2-2, with 13 bases that match TRBD2. CDR1 MNHEY and CDR2 SVGAGI come from the germline V gene. This CDR3 is 15 amino acids long. Trimming took 5 bases from V and 6 from J; bases not matched to a gene: 3. CDR3 loop: CASSRTSGGPGELFF. The DNA for the CDR3 is TGTGCCAGCAGTAGGACTAGCGGGGGTCCCGGGGAGCTGTTTTTT.

The chain couples TRBV15 to TRBJ2-7, with 14 nucleotides matching TRBD2. The CDR3 consists of 17 residues. Germline trimming cut 6 bases from V and 1 base from J; bases unmatched to any gene: 8. Germline CDR1 and CDR2: LNHNV and YYDKDF (reference sequence). The CDR3 reads CATRDRTSGGPSYEQYF. CDR3 bases: TGTGCCACCAGAGATAGGACTAGCGGGGGGCCTTCCTACGAGCAGTACTTC.

The CDR3 DNA reads as TGCGCCAGCAGCAGGCCGGGGGTAGCCAAAAACATTCAGTACTTC. Translation gives CASSRPGVAKNIQYF. The V gene is TRBV4-1, the J gene TRBJ2-4; TRBD2 is a possible D gene (6 bases). Germline lookup yields CDR1 MGHRA and CDR2 YSYEKL. V was shortened by 5 bases and J by 0 bases, with 11 bases between the two germline ends. The CDR3 has 15 residues.

This chain connects TRBV5-1 to TRBJ2-3; possible D gene TRBD2, 5 bases. V dropped 8 bases and J dropped 1 base, with 11 bases sitting between them. Looked up from germline, CDR1 is SGHRS and CDR2 is YFSETQ. CDR3 length: 13 amino acids. As DNA, the CDR3 is TGCGCCAGTTTTCGGGGAGGCACAGATACGCAGTATTTT. It specifies CASFRGGTDTQYF.

V gene TRBV25-1 combines with J gene TRBJ1-2; 7 bases map to TRBD1. CDR1 and CDR2 from the germline V gene are MGHDK and SYGVNS. The CDR3 runs 15 residues. V lost 4 bases and J lost 7; bases outside the gene matches: 12. In DNA, the CDR3 is TGTGCCAGCAGTGTCGCTCGCGACAGGGTTTCTGGCTACACCTTC. It specifies CASSVARDRVSGYTF.

A single count supports this clone. The rearrangement uses TRBV5-1 and TRBJ1-2, with 9 nucleotides matching TRBD1. This CDR3 comprises 17 residues. J gave up 0 bases and V 6 bases, and 12 bases lay outside the gene matches. Per the germline V gene, CDR1 is SGHRS and CDR2 is YFSETQ. The CDR3 is CASNPPGQGIANYGYTF. CDR3 nucleotide sequence: TGCGCCAGCAACCCGCCGGGACAGGGAATAGCTAACTATGGCTACACCTTC.

This clone has just one count. This sequence joins TRBV6-1 and TRBJ1-5; TRBD1 might be the D (5 bases). From germline, CDR1 is MNHNS and CDR2 SASEGT. The CDR3 is 14 residues long. The V gene lost 3 bases and the J gene lost 9 bases, with 15 bases spanning the gap. The CDR3 sequence: CASSDGPTGGPQHF. The CDR3 DNA is TGTGCCAGCAGTGACGGGCCAACCGGGGGGCCCCAGCATTTT.

In nucleotides, the CDR3 is TGTGCCACCACCGGACAGGGGGACTACGAGCAGTACTTC. Its protein is CATTGQGDYEQYF. The chain recombines TRBV6-5 with TRBJ2-7, with 10 bases fitting TRBD1. CDR1 is MNHEY and CDR2 is SVGAGI in the germline V gene. The CDR3 is 13 residues long. The ends lost 10 bases at V and 3 bases at J; junction bases unmatched: 6.

The chain links TRBV19 to TRBJ1-1, with D unresolved. The CDR3 is 15 amino acids. V shed 8 bases and J shed 1 base, with 17 bases lying between them. Germline assignment: CDR1 LNHDA and CDR2 SQIVND (reference sequence). CDR3 nucleotides: TGTGCCAGTCGCGGTCGGGTGCGGGGGAACACTGAAGCTTTCTTT. It specifies CASRGRVRGNTEAFF.

Here the CDR3 DNA reads TGCGCCAGCAGCCAAGGTTGGAGTAATGAGCAGTTCTTC. Its protein product is CASSQGWSNEQFF. The V and J genes are TRBV4-1 and TRBJ2-1; D uncertain. The CDR3 runs 13 residues. V dropped 1 base and J dropped 7 bases, with 8 bases sitting between them. Germline V CDR1 and CDR2: MGHRA, YSYEKL.

This rearrangement joins TRBV2 to TRBJ2-1; unclear D gene. CDR1 SNHLY and CDR2 FYNNEI come from the germline V gene. V lost 6 bases and J 1 base, leaving 7 bases between the germline ends. The CDR3 extends over 13 amino acids. The CDR3: CASRRASYNEQFF. The CDR3 DNA follows: TGTGCCAGCAGGAGAGCGTCCTACAATGAGCAGTTCTTC.

This chain links TRBV6-1 with TRBJ2-5, with TRBD2 matching 14 bases. Germline V gene lookup returns CDR1 MNHNS and CDR2 SASEGT. This CDR3 is built from 14 residues. V dropped 6 bases and J dropped 4; count of bases not matched to a gene: 1. The CDR3 reads CASRGTSGRETQYF. In nucleotides, the CDR3 is TGTGCCAGCAGAGGGACTAGCGGGAGAGAGACCCAGTACTTC.

V and J are TRBV5-5 and TRBJ2-1; 11 nucleotides match TRBD1. Germline V gives CDR1 SGHKS, CDR2 YYEKEE (reference sequence). The CDR3 has 14 residues. Unmatched junction bases numbered 3, after V lost 3 bases and J lost 7 bases. CDR3 sequence: CASSWTGGPNEQFF. DNA of the CDR3: TGTGCCAGCAGCTGGACAGGGGGCCCGAATGAGCAGTTCTTC.

This chain uses TRBV28 with TRBJ2-3; D possibly corresponds to TRBD2 (5 bases). This CDR3 spans 16 amino acids. The V and J ends lost 6 bases and 6 bases respectively, with 22 bases between them. Germline CDR1 and CDR2: MDHEN and SYDVKM. The CDR3 region is CASSLSPGSTWDTQYF. The CDR3 DNA is TGTGCCAGCAGCCTCTCCCCGGGATCAACGTGGGATACGCAGTATTTT.